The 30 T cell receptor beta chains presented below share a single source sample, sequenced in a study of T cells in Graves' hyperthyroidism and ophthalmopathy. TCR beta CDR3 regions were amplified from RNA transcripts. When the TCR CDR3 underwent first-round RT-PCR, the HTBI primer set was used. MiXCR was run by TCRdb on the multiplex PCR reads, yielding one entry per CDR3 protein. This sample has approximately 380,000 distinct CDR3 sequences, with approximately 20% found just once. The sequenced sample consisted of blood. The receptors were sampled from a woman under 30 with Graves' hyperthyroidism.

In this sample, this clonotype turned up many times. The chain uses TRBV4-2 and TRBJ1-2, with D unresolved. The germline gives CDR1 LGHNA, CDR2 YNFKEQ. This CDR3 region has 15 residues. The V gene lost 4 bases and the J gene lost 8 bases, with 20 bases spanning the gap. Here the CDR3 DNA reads TGTGCCAGCAGCCTAGGCCCGAGGGCAGGTCGGGGCTACACCTTC. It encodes CASSLGPRAGRGYTF.

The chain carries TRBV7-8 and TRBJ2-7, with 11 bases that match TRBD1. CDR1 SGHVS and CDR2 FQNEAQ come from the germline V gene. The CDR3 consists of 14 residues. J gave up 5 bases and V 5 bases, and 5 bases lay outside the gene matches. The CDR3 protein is CASSPGTGGNEQYF. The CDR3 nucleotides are TGTGCCAGCAGCCCAGGGACAGGGGGTAACGAGCAGTACTTC.

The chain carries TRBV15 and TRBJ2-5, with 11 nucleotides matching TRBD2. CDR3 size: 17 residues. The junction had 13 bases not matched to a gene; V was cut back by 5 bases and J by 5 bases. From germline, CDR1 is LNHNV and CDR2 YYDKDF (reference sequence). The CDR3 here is CATSGSGGVRGRETQYF. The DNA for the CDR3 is TGTGCCACCAGCGGTAGCGGGGGGGTGAGGGGGCGCGAGACCCAGTACTTC.

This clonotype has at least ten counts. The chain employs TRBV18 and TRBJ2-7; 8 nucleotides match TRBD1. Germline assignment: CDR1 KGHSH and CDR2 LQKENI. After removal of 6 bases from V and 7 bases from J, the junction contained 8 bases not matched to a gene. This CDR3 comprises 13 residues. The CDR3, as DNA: TGTGCCAGCTCGATGGACAGGGACTTGGAGCAGTACTTC. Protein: CASSMDRDLEQYF.

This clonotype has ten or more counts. This CDR3 is CAISESGRLGAGELFF. In DNA form, the CDR3 reads TGTGCCATCAGTGAGTCGGGACGATTAGGCGCCGGGGAGCTGTTTTTT. The rearrangement uses TRBV10-3 and TRBJ2-2, with D possibly being TRBD1 or TRBD2 (5 bases each). Trimming took 0 bases from V and 6 from J, leaving 14 bases between them. Per the germline V gene, CDR1 is ENHRY and CDR2 is SYGVKD. The CDR3 is 16 amino acids.

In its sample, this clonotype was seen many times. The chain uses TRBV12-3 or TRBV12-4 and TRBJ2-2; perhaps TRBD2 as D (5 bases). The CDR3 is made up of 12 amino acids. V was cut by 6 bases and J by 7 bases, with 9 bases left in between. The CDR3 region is CASSLAGGELFF. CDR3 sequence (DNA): TGTGCCAGCAGCCTCGCGGGCGGGGAGCTGTTTTTT.

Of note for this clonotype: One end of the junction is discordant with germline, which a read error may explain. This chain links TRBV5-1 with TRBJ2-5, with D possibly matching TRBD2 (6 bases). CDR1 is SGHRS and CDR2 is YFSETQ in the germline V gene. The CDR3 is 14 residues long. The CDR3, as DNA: TGCGCCAGCAGCTCGGCTAAGGGAGGAGAGGCCCAGTACTTC. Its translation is CASSSAKGGEAQYF.

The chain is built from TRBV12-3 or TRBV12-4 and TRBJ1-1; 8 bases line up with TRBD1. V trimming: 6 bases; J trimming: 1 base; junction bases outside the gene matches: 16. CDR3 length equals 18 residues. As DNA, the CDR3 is TGTGCCAGCAGCCGAATGTTCCGGACAGGGTTCGGGAACACTGAAGCTTTCTTT. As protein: CASSRMFRTGFGNTEAFF.

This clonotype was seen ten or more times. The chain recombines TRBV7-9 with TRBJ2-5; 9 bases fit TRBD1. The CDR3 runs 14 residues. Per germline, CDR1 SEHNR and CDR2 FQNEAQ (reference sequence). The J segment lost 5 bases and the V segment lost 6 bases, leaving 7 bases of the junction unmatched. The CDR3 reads CASRPNRGHETQYF. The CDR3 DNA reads TGTGCCAGCAGACCGAACAGGGGGCACGAGACCCAGTACTTC.

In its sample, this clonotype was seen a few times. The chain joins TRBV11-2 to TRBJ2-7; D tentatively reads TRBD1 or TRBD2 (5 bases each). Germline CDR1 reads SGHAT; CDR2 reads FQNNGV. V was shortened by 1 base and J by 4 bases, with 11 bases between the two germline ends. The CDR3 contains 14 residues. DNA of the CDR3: TGTGCCAGCAGCTTAGGGGGGACCTTGTACGAGCAGTACTTC. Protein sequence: CASSLGGTLYEQYF. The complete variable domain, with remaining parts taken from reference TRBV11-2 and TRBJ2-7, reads EAGVAQSPRYKIIEKRQSVAFWCNPISGHATLYWYQQILGQGPKLLIQFQNNGVVDDSQLPKDRFSAERLKGVDSTLKIQPAKLEDSAVYLCASSLGGTLYEQYFGPGTRLTVT.

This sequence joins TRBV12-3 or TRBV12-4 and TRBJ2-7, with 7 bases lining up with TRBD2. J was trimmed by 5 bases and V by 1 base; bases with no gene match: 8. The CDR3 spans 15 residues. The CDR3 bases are TGTGCCAGCAGTTTAGAGCCAGCGGGACCCGACGAGCAGTACTTC. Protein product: CASSLEPAGPDEQYF.

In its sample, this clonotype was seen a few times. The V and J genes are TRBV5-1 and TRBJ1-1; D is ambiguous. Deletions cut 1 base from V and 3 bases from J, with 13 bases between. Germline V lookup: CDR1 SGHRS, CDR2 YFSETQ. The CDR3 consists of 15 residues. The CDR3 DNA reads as TGCGCCAGCAGCTTGTTGGTAGGAGGACACACTGAAGCTTTCTTT. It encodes CASSLLVGGHTEAFF.

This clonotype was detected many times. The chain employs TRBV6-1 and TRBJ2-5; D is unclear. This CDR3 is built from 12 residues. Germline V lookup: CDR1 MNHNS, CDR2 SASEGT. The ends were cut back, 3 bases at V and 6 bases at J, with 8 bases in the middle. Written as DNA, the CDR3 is TGTGCCAGCAGTGATGTTATTAAGACCCAGTACTTC. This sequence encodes CASSDVIKTQYF.

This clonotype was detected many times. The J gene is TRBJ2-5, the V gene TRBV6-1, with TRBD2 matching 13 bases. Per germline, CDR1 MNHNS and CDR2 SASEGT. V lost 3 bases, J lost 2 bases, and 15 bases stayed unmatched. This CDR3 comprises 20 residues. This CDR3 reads CASSDLGLAGYEVRQETQYF. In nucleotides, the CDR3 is TGTGCCAGCAGTGATCTGGGACTAGCGGGGTATGAGGTTCGGCAAGAGACCCAGTACTTC.

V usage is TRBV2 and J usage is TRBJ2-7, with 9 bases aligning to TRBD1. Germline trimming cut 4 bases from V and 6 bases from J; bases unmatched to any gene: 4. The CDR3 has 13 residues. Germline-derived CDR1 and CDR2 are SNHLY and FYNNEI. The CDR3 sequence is CASSVMGQGEQYF. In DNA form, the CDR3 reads TGTGCCAGCAGTGTAATGGGACAGGGCGAGCAGTACTTC.

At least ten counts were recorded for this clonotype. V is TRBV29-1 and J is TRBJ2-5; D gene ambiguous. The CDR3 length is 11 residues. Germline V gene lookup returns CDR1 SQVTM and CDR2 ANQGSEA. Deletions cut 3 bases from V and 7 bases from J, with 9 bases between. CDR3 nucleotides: TGCAGCGTTGAGACTGTAGGGACCCAGTACTTC. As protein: CSVETVGTQYF.

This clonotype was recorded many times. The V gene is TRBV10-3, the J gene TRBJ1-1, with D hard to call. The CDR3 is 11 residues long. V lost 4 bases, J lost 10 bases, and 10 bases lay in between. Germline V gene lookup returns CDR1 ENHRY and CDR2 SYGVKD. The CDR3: CAISAEGRAFF. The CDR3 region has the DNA TGTGCCATCAGTGCAGAGGGAAGAGCTTTCTTT.

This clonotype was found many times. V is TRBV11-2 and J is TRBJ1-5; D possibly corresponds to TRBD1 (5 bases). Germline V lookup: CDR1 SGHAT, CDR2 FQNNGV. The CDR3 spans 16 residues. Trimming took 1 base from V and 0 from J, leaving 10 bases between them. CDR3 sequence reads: CASSLVGGSSNQPQHF. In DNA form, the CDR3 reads TGTGCCAGCAGCTTAGTTGGGGGAAGTAGCAATCAGCCCCAGCATTTT.

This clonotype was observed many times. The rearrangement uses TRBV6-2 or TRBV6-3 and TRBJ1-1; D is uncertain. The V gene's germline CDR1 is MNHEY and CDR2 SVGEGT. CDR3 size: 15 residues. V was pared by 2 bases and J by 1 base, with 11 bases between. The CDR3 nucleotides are TGTGCCAGCAGTTACGAGGCAGGACGGAACACTGAAGCTTTCTTT. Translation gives CASSYEAGRNTEAFF.

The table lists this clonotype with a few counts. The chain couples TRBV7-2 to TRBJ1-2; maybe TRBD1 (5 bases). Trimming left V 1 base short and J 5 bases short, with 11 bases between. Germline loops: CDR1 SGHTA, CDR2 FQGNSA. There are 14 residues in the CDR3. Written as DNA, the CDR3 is TGTGCCAGCAGCTTAGTTGGGACCCGATATGGCTACACCTTC. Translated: CASSLVGTRYGYTF.

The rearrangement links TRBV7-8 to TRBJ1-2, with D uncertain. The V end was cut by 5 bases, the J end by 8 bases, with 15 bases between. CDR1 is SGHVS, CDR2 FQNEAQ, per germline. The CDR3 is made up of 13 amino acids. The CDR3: CASSPGFGIGYTF. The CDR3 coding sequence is TGTGCCAGCAGCCCCGGGTTTGGCATCGGCTACACCTTC. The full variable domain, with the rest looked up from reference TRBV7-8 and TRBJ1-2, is GAGVSQSPRYKVAKRGQDVALRCDPISGHVSLFWYQQALGQGPEFLTYFQNEAQLDKSGLPSDRFFAERPEGSVSTLKIQRTQQEDSAVYLCASSPGFGIGYTFGSGTRLTVV.

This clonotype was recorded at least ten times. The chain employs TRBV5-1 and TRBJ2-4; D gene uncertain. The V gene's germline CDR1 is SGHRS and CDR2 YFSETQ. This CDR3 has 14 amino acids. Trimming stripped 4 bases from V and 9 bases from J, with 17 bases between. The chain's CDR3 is CASSLDHMNGIQYF. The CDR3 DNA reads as TGCGCCAGCAGCCTGGACCATATGAATGGCATTCAGTACTTC.

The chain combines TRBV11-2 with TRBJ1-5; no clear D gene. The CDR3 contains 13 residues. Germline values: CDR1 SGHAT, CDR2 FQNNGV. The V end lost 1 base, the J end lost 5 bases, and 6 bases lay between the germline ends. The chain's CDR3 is CASSLVPDQPQHF. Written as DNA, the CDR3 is TGTGCCAGCAGCTTAGTTCCTGATCAGCCCCAGCATTTT.

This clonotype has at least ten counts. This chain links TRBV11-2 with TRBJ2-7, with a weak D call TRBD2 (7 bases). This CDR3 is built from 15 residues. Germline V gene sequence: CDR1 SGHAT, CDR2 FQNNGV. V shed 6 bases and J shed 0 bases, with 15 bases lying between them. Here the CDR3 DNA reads TGTGCCAGCAGGAATTGGGGGGGGGCCTCCTACGAGCAGTACTTC. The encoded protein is CASRNWGGASYEQYF.

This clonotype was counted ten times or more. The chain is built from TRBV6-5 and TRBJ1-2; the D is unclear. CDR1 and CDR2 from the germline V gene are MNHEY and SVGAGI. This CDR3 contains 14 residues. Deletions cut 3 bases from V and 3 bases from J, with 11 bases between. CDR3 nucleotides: TGTGCCAGCAGTTATGTTAGGGATGACTATGGCTACACCTTC. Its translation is CASSYVRDDYGYTF.

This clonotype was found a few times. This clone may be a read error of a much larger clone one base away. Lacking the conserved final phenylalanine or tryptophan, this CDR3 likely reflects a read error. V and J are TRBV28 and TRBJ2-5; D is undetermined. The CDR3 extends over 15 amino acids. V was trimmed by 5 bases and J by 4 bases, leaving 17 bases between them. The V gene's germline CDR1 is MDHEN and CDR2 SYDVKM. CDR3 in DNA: TGTGCCAGCAGTCCTCCGGGCCCCTCAGGAGAGACCCAGTACCTC. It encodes CASSPPGPSGETQYL.

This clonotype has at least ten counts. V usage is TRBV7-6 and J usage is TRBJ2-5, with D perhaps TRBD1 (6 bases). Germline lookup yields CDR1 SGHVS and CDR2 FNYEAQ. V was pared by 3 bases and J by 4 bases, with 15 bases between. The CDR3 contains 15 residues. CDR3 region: CASSFWQGQGETQYF. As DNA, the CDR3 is TGTGCCAGCAGCTTCTGGCAGGGGCAGGGAGAGACCCAGTACTTC.

The CDR3 region is CASSYSPTNEAFF. The CDR3 nucleotides read TGTGCCAGCAGTTACTCCCCGACTAATGAAGCTTTCTTT. J is TRBJ1-1 and V is TRBV6-2 or TRBV6-3; D call uncertain. Germline V lookup: CDR1 MNHEY, CDR2 SVGEGT. Trimming stripped 0 bases from V and 7 bases from J, with 9 bases between. The CDR3 has 13 residues.

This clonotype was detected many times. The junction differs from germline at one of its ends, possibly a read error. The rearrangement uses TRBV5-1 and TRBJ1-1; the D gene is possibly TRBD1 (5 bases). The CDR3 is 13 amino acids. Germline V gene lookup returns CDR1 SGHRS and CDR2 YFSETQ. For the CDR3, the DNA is TGCGCCAGCAGCCCGACAGTGAAGACTGAAGCTTTCTTT. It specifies CASSPTVKTEAFF.

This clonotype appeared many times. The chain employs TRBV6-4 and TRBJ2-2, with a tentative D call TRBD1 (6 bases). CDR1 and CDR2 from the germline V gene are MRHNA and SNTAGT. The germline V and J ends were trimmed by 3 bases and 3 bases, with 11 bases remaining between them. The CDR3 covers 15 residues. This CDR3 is CASSEKGDDTGELFF. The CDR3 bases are TGTGCCAGCAGTGAGAAGGGGGACGACACCGGGGAGCTGTTTTTT.